The 16 T cell receptor beta chains below come from one sample, sequenced in a study of cytomegalovirus exposure and HLA in healthy donors. PCR used 60 Vbeta primers and 13 Jbeta primers. The method was immunoSEQ multiplex PCR; TCRdb's version includes in-frame clones alone and lacks a portion of them. Recorded for this sample: about 130,000 clones. The sample was PBMCs. All receptors come from a man between 18 and 35 years old in good health and CMV-seronegative.

V gene TRBV30 combines with J gene TRBJ1-5; D is possibly TRBD1 (5 bases). CDR1 is GTSNPN, CDR2 SVGIG, per germline (reference sequence). V was shortened by 2 bases and J by 1 base, with 12 bases between the two germline ends. The CDR3 is 15 amino acids. The CDR3 DNA reads TGTGCCTGGAGTCAGGCGGGGACGAGCAATCAGCCCCAGCATTTT. It encodes CAWSQAGTSNQPQHF.

This sequence joins TRBV19 and TRBJ1-4; D possibly corresponds to TRBD1 (6 bases). Per germline, CDR1 LNHDA and CDR2 SQIVND (reference sequence). CDR3 size: 13 residues. V gave up 6 bases and J gave up 8 bases, with 13 bases separating them. The CDR3 DNA reads TGTGCCAGTAGACCAACAGGGCCCGAAAAACTGTTTTTT. Its translation is CASRPTGPEKLFF.

The chain has TRBV7-8 and TRBJ1-5; TRBD1 aligns across 8 bases. Germline CDR1 is SGHVS and CDR2 is FQNEAQ. With V trimmed by 5 bases and J by 0 bases, 9 bases remained unmatched. The CDR3 has 17 amino acids. CDR3 sequence: CASSNPGQEISNQPQHF. The CDR3, as DNA: TGTGCCAGCAGCAATCCGGGACAGGAAATTAGCAATCAGCCCCAGCATTTT.

V usage is TRBV4-3 and J usage is TRBJ1-2; TRBD1 is a possible D gene (6 bases). The CDR3 is 13 residues long. V was pared by 2 bases and J by 2 bases, with 6 bases between. Germline V gene data show CDR1 as LGHNA and CDR2 as YSLEER. CDR3 nucleotides: TGCGCCAGCAGCCAAACAGGGAACTATGGCTACACCTTC. The encoded protein is CASSQTGNYGYTF.

The chain uses TRBV5-1 and TRBJ2-7; 11 nucleotides match TRBD2. V trimming: 5 bases; J trimming: 6 bases; junction bases outside the gene matches: 7. CDR3 length equals 14 residues. Germline CDR1 is SGHRS and CDR2 is YFSETQ. The CDR3 protein is CASRPGLAVIEQYF. The CDR3 DNA follows: TGCGCCAGCAGACCGGGACTAGCGGTTATCGAGCAGTACTTC.

The J gene is TRBJ2-2, the V gene TRBV7-3; TRBD1 aligns across 10 bases. Losses at the gene ends were 8 bases for V and 9 bases for J; bases not matched to a gene: 9. The CDR3 loop spans 14 amino acids. Germline values: CDR1 SGHTA, CDR2 FQGTGA. The CDR3 DNA follows: TGTGCCAGCGGCCGGACAGGGGGGGACCGGGAGCTGTTTTTT. Translating gives CASGRTGGDRELFF.

The J gene is TRBJ2-3, the V gene TRBV7-2, with 11 nucleotides matching TRBD2. The CDR3 extends over 15 amino acids. The J segment lost 4 bases and the V segment lost 4 bases, leaving 4 bases of the junction unmatched. CDR1 SGHTA and CDR2 FQGNSA come from the germline V gene. The CDR3 bases are TGTGCCAGCAGCTCAATAGCGGGGGGGGCAGATACGCAGTATTTT. It translates to CASSSIAGGADTQYF.

The chain joins TRBV4-1 to TRBJ1-1, with 8 bases aligning to TRBD1. V shed 1 base, J shed 6 bases, and the junction held 7 bases outside the gene matches. The CDR3 contains 15 residues. Germline V gene lookup returns CDR1 MGHRA and CDR2 YSYEKL. The CDR3: CASSQVDRVVSEAFF. Here the CDR3 DNA reads TGCGCCAGCAGCCAAGTGGACAGGGTAGTCTCTGAAGCTTTCTTT.

The chain is built from TRBV5-1 and TRBJ1-1; 9 bases line up with TRBD1. The germline V gene has CDR1 SGHRS and CDR2 YFSETQ. V dropped 6 bases and J dropped 4; count of bases not matched to a gene: 4. This CDR3 region has 13 residues. The CDR3 sequence: CASTDRGGTEAFF. The DNA of the CDR3 is TGCGCCAGCACGGACAGGGGAGGCACTGAAGCTTTCTTT.

For this clone: Distinct nucleotide sequences in the sample also encode this CDR3. J is TRBJ2-5 and V is TRBV27, with a weak D call TRBD2 (5 bases). V gave up 4 bases and J gave up 4 bases, with 10 bases separating them. Looked up from germline, CDR1 is MNHEY and CDR2 is SMNVEV (reference sequence). This CDR3 comprises 13 residues. The CDR3 region is CASSSRGRETQYF. The DNA for the CDR3 is TGTGCCAGCAGTTCCAGAGGGAGAGAGACCCAGTACTTC.

The chain joins TRBV14 to TRBJ2-7; perhaps TRBD1 as D (6 bases). This CDR3 is built from 14 residues. Germline loops: CDR1 SGHDN, CDR2 FVKESK. Trimming pared 4 bases from V and 3 bases from J, leaving 13 bases between. CDR3 coding DNA: TGTGCCAGCAGCCGACAGGTTGCGGGCTACGAGCAGTACTTC. Its translation is CASSRQVAGYEQYF.

V gene TRBV4-1 combines with J gene TRBJ2-5; D is ambiguous. Germline lookup yields CDR1 MGHRA and CDR2 YSYEKL. CDR3 length: 11 amino acids. Trimming stripped 5 bases from V and 2 bases from J, with 3 bases between. This CDR3 is CASSYQETQYF. Here the CDR3 DNA reads TGCGCCAGCAGCTATCAAGAGACCCAGTACTTC.

The V gene is TRBV4-2, the J gene TRBJ2-1; D not resolved. CDR3 length equals 17 residues. Germline V gene sequence: CDR1 LGHNA, CDR2 YNFKEQ. Trimming cost V 2 bases and J 0 bases, with 14 bases left between them. The CDR3: CASSQKDSSSSYNEQFF. As DNA, the CDR3 is TGTGCCAGCAGCCAAAAAGACTCGTCGAGCTCCTACAATGAGCAGTTCTTC.

This sequence joins TRBV5-6 and TRBJ2-7; 10 bases align to TRBD2. CDR3 size: 15 residues. CDR1 is SGHDT, CDR2 YYEEEE, per germline. Trimming removed 4 bases from V and 0 bases from J; junction bases left unmatched: 4. CDR3 nucleotide sequence: TGTGCCAGCAGCCCCTCTAGCGGGGGCTCCTACGAGCAGTACTTC. Translating it yields CASSPSSGGSYEQYF.

Of note for this clone: Compared with germline, one end of the junction differs, possibly owing to a read error. V usage is TRBV4-1 and J usage is TRBJ2-6; D may be TRBD1 (5 bases). Germline V gives CDR1 MGHRA, CDR2 YSYEKL. This CDR3 is built from 15 residues. The CDR3 nucleotides are TGCGCCAGCAGCGAAGACAGTGATGGGGCCAACGTCCTGACTTTC. Its translation is CASSEDSDGANVLTF.

The chain recombines TRBV7-2 with TRBJ2-7, with D perhaps matching TRBD1 (6 bases). Looked up from germline, CDR1 is SGHTA and CDR2 is FQGNSA. V lost 5 bases and J lost 3, with 11 bases in between. There are 13 residues in the CDR3. As DNA, the CDR3 is TGTGCCAGCAGCGCAGGGGTAAGCTACGAGCAGTACTTC. Translating it yields CASSAGVSYEQYF.